A selection of T cell receptor beta chains follows, all from one sample in a study of cytomegalovirus exposure and HLA in healthy donors. The assay was immunoSEQ multiplex PCR, and TCRdb's table has in-frame clones only and misses some. Among over 150,000 clones listed, 80% to 85% were seen once. Sequenced input: PBMCs. Receptors originate from a woman aged 45-65 years in good health and CMV-seropositive. Each CDR3 is given with its conserved first and last residue. The D gene is left open where the match is weak. Size is omitted from some rows. Given values are once, few, many or a class for expanded clones.

V gene	J gene	clone size	D gene	CDR3 DNA	CDR3 protein
TRBV11-2	TRBJ2-1	-	TRBD1	TGTGCCAGCAGGCTGGACCGGGACAGGGGACTTAATGAGCAGTTCTTC	CASRLDRDRGLNEQFF
TRBV5-6	TRBJ1-5	-	-	TGTGCCAGCAGCTTGGCCGGGGTTGCCAATCAGCCCCAGCATTTT	CASSLAGVANQPQHF
TRBV5-4	TRBJ2-1	-	TRBD2	TGTGCCAGCAGCTCCGGGACTAGCGGCCTCAATGAGCAGTTCTTC	CASSSGTSGLNEQFF
TRBV18	TRBJ2-7	once	-	TGTGCCAGCTCACCACCCGGGACTTTTTCCTACGAGCAGTACTTC	CASSPPGTFSYEQYF
TRBV28	TRBJ2-7	-	-	TGTGCCAGCATACCGGGTGGAGGCCACTACGAGCAGTACTTC	CASIPGGGHYEQYF
TRBV7-9	TRBJ1-4	once	-	TGTGCCAGCAGCTTAGGACGGGACTCGGCGAATAATGAAAAACTGTTTTTT	CASSLGRDSANNEKLFF
TRBV19	TRBJ1-1	-	TRBD1	TGTGCCAGCCAAAATCGAGGACAGGGGGTAGGGGGCACTGAAGCTTTCTTT	CASQNRGQGVGGTEAFF
TRBV29-1	TRBJ2-1	-	-	TGCAGCGCAGCAGGGGACGTTTACAATGAGCAGTTCTTC	CSAAGDVYNEQFF
TRBV5-6	TRBJ1-1	-	TRBD1	TGTGCCAGCAGCTCGACAGGACAGGGTCTGAACACTGAAGCTTTCTTT	CASSSTGQGLNTEAFF
TRBV6-5	TRBJ1-3	-	-	TGTGCCAGCAGAGCAGGCCATGCGGGAAACACCATATATTTT	CASRAGHAGNTIYF
TRBV28	TRBJ1-5	-	-	TGTGCCAGCAGTCCCGACAGTAGCAATCAGCCCCAGCATTTT	CASSPDSSNQPQHF
TRBV6-6	TRBJ2-7	-	TRBD2	TGTGCCAGCAGTTACGGACTAGTCGACTCCTACGAGCAGTACTTC	CASSYGLVDSYEQYF
TRBV19	TRBJ2-2	-	-	TGTGCCAGTATCGCTAGGGGCGCGAACACCGGGGAGCTGTTTTTT	CASIARGANTGELFF
TRBV29-1	TRBJ2-3	-	-	TGCAGCGTTGACCCCACGGGGACAGATACGCAGTATTTT	CSVDPTGTDTQYF
TRBV28	TRBJ2-2	-	TRBD2	TGTGCCAGCAGCTCTAGCGGGGCCGCAGGCACCGGGGAGCTGTTTTTT	CASSSSGAAGTGELFF
TRBV5-5	TRBJ2-7	-	-	TGTGCCAGCAGCTTGGGCAGCTCCTACGAGCAGTACTTC	CASSLGSSYEQYF
TRBV5-1	TRBJ1-1	-	-	TGCGCCAGCAGCTTGGGGGGGGAGATTGAAGCTTTCTTT	CASSLGGEIEAFF
TRBV19	TRBJ1-1	-	TRBD1	TGTGCCAGTAGAAAGACAGGGGGCGCGGGTGAAGCTTTCTTT	CASRKTGGAGEAFF
TRBV18	TRBJ1-5	-	-	TGTGCCAGCTCACCTCCCGGGGAGGCGAGAAATCAGCCCCAGCATTTT	CASSPPGEARNQPQHF
TRBV29-1	TRBJ2-3	-	TRBD2	TGCAGCGTTGACTCTCTAGCGGGGGACCCAGATACGCAGTATTTT	CSVDSLAGDPDTQYF
TRBV11-3	TRBJ2-1	-	-	TGTGCCAGCAGCCTCGGAGGGGCAAGCTCCTACAATGAGCAGTTCTTC	CASSLGGASSYNEQFF
TRBV6-5	TRBJ2-5	-	-	TGTGCCAGCAGGGTCCAGGGGCAAGAGACCCAGTACTTC	CASRVQGQETQYF
TRBV7-6	TRBJ1-1	-	-	TGTGCCAGCAGCCCAACCCAGGCCGTTTACAGTGAAGCTTTCTTT	CASSPTQAVYSEAFF
TRBV28	TRBJ2-1	-	TRBD2	TGTGCCAGCACCACGGGAGGGATCAATGAGCAGTTCTTC	CASTTGGINEQFF
TRBV7-2	TRBJ2-5	-	TRBD2	TGTGCCAGCAGCTTAAATAGCGGGGGGCCGGGGGAGACCCAGTACTTC	CASSLNSGGPGETQYF
TRBV6-6	TRBJ2-5	-	TRBD1	TGTGCCAGCAGTCAACTAGGGGGCGAAACCCAGTACTTC	CASSQLGGETQYF
TRBV7-6	TRBJ2-7	-	-	TGTGCCAGCAGCTTAGAGATGGGACTCGCGGGCTACGAGCAGTACTTC	CASSLEMGLAGYEQYF
TRBV28	TRBJ2-7	-	-	TGTGCCAGCAGTTTTCTCCGTGGGGGCCGGTCCTACGAGCAGTACTTC	CASSFLRGGRSYEQYF
TRBV30	TRBJ2-1	-	TRBD2	TGTGCCGGCCAGAGGGGTAGCGGGTACAATGAGCAGTTCTTC	CAGQRGSGYNEQFF
TRBV4-2	TRBJ2-1	-	TRBD1	TGTGCCAGCAGCCAAGAGGACAGGGGCGGGAGTCATGAGCAGTTCTTC	CASSQEDRGGSHEQFF
TRBV2	TRBJ1-6	-	TRBD1	TGTGCCAGCAGTCTCGACAGGGGGAATTCACCCCTCCACTTT	CASSLDRGNSPLHF
TRBV18	TRBJ2-7	-	TRBD1	TGTGCCAGCTCACCAAATACAGGGGGCGACGAGCAGTACTTC	CASSPNTGGDEQYF
TRBV27	TRBJ2-7	-	-	TGTGCCAGCAGTTTAACTAGTCAGCGAGGCGAGCAGTACTTC	CASSLTSQRGEQYF
TRBV19	TRBJ2-1	-	-	TGTGCCAGTAGTGCAGGGAGGCCTCCCTACAATGAGCAGTTCTTC	CASSAGRPPYNEQFF
TRBV7-2	TRBJ1-2	-	-	TGTGCCAGCAGCTTAGAGGCGGCTGGCTATGGCTACACCTTC	CASSLEAAGYGYTF
TRBV6-5	TRBJ2-7	-	TRBD2	TGTGCCAGCAGGACTAGCGGGAGTTACGAGCAGTACTTC	CASRTSGSYEQYF
TRBV7-2	TRBJ2-2	-	-	TGTGCCAGCAGCTTATTTACCGCGACAGCTAACACCGGGGAGCTGTTTTTT	CASSLFTATANTGELFF
TRBV18	TRBJ2-7	-	-	TGTGCCAGCTCACCACCGGCGACGGGAGAGCAGTACTTC	CASSPPATGEQYF
TRBV10-3	TRBJ2-7	-	TRBD1	TGTGCCATCAGTGAAATGGACAGGGGTCACGAGCAGTACTTC	CAISEMDRGHEQYF
TRBV18	TRBJ1-2	-	TRBD1	TGTGCCAGCTCACCATCCACAGACAGGACAGGGATTGGCTACACCTTC	CASSPSTDRTGIGYTF
TRBV10-1	TRBJ1-1	once	-	TGCGCCAGCAGTGAGTCGCCAGGGCTTGAAGCTTTCTTT	CASSESPGLEAFF
TRBV2	TRBJ2-2	-	TRBD1	TGTGCCAGCAGTCCGGGACAGGGTTCAACCGGGGAGCTGTTTTTT	CASSPGQGSTGELFF
TRBV6-1	TRBJ2-1	-	TRBD1	TGTGCCAGCAGTGAGAAGACAGGGTGGGATGAGCAGTTCTTC	CASSEKTGWDEQFF
TRBV19	TRBJ2-1	-	TRBD2	TGTGCCAGTACTTTGCTGCCAGCGGGAGGGCCAACCTACAATGAGCAGTTCTTC	CASTLLPAGGPTYNEQFF
TRBV4-3	TRBJ2-7	-	TRBD1	TGCGCCAGCAGCCAAGCCCGGACAGGGCTATACGAGCAGTACTTC	CASSQARTGLYEQYF
TRBV10-3	TRBJ2-7	-	TRBD2	TGTGCCATCAGTGAGCCCGGGACTAGCGGGAGTGAGGCCTACGAGCAGTACTTC	CAISEPGTSGSEAYEQYF
TRBV29-1	TRBJ2-2	few	-	TGCAGCGGTGGCAACACCGGGGAGCTGTTTTTT	CSGGNTGELFF
TRBV13	TRBJ2-6	-	TRBD1	TGTGCCAGCACCTCGACGGGACAGAGTTTCTCTGGGGCCAACGTCCTGACTTTC	CASTSTGQSFSGANVLTF
TRBV27	TRBJ1-1	-	TRBD1	TGTGCCAGCAGTCTGCGGACAGGGCTCAAGAACACTGAAGCTTTCTTT	CASSLRTGLKNTEAFF
TRBV6-1	TRBJ1-2	few	TRBD1	TGTGCCAGCAGTGAAACTCAGGGGGCTAACTATGGCTACACCTTC	CASSETQGANYGYTF
TRBV5-6	TRBJ2-1	few	-	TGTGCCAGCAGCTTGGGGGGCGGGGCCTCGTACAATGAGCAGTTCTTC	CASSLGGGASYNEQFF
TRBV7-2	TRBJ1-6	-	TRBD1	TGTGCCAGCAGCTTACGGGACAGGGTGAATGGTAATTCACCCCTCCACTTT	CASSLRDRVNGNSPLHF
TRBV11-2	TRBJ2-3	once	TRBD2	TGTGCCAGCAGCGAACAGGGCGGGGGGGCAGATACGCAGTATTTT	CASSEQGGGADTQYF
TRBV19	TRBJ1-2	-	-	TGTGCCAGTAGTATGCGGGTTTACTACTATGGCTACACCTTC	CASSMRVYYYGYTF
TRBV25-1	TRBJ2-5	-	-	TGTGCCAGCAGTGAAGGAGGGCGGACCCAAGAGACCCAGCACTTC	CASSEGGRTQETQHF
TRBV27	TRBJ1-6	few	TRBD1	TGTGCCAGCAGTCCACAACGACAGGGATGGTCACCCCTCCACTTT	CASSPQRQGWSPLHF
TRBV4-2	TRBJ2-7	-	TRBD2	TGTGCCAGCAGCCAAGAAGCGGGACGGAGGGAGCAGTACTTC	CASSQEAGRREQYF